Following are 13 T cell receptor beta chains from one sample sequenced in a study of beta chain features in type 1 diabetes. All of the isolated RNA was reverse transcribed, so expressed TCRB transcripts were sequenced. Method: immunoSEQ multiplex PCR; TCRdb's copy keeps in-frame clones and lacks some. The sample lists 350,000 to 400,000 clones; roughly 16% were seen once. The sequenced sample was naive CD4+ T cells from blood. These TCRs come from a woman aged 18-35 years in good health.

The chain is built from TRBV7-2 and TRBJ1-1; no reliable D call. From germline, CDR1 is SGHTA and CDR2 FQGNSA. CDR3 length: 14 amino acids. V was pared by 1 base and J by 3 bases, with 9 bases between. CDR3 DNA sequence: TGTGCCAGCAGCTTAGGAAACTTCGACACTGAAGCTTTCTTT. It codes for CASSLGNFDTEAFF.

The V call is TRBV9, the J call TRBJ2-3, with 7 bases lining up with TRBD2. Germline V CDR1 and CDR2: SGDLS, YYNGEE. The V segment lost 7 bases and the J segment 8 bases; nucleotides outside the gene matches: 10. This CDR3 region has 13 residues. The CDR3 DNA reads TGTGCCAGCTCTGCGGGAGTCCCAGTTACGCAGTATTTT. Protein product: CASSAGVPVTQYF.

The rearrangement joins TRBV7-9 to TRBJ2-1; D may be TRBD1 (5 bases). Trimming pared 0 bases from V and 7 bases from J, leaving 13 bases between. The length of the CDR3 is 15 residues. Germline CDR1 is SEHNR and CDR2 is FQNEAQ (reference sequence). CDR3 in DNA: TGTGCCAGCAGCTTAGCGGAGCAGGGTTTAAATGAGCAGTTCTTC. As protein: CASSLAEQGLNEQFF. Together with reference TRBV7-9 and TRBJ2-1, the CDR3 gives the full variable domain: DTGVSQNPRHKITKRGQNVTFRCDPISEHNRLYWYRQTLGQGPEFLTYFQNEAQLEKSRLLSDRFSAERPKGSFSTLEIQRTEQGDSAMYLCASSLAEQGLNEQFFGPGTRLTVL.

CDR3 amino acids: CAWRGPGHSHGYTF. The CDR3 DNA follows: TGTGCCTGGAGGGGCCCGGGACACAGCCACGGCTACACCTTC. The chain is built from TRBV30 and TRBJ1-2, with a weak D call TRBD1 (6 bases). Trimming cost V 3 bases and J 8 bases, with 19 bases left between them. Germline V CDR1 and CDR2: GTSNPN, SVGIG (reference sequence). The CDR3 loop spans 14 amino acids.

This clone was seen a handful of times. The J gene is TRBJ2-1, the V gene TRBV7-2, with D unclear. The V gene lost 6 bases and the J gene lost 14 bases, with 20 bases spanning the gap. The CDR3 spans 13 residues. The germline V gene encodes CDR1 SGHTA and CDR2 FQGNSA. The CDR3 DNA sequence: TGTGCCAGCAGAAACCCCCCAGGCGCTTTCGAGTTCTTC. It encodes CASRNPPGAFEFF.

The CDR3 DNA reads as TGCGCCAGCAGCTTGGAAGTAGTCAACGAGCAGTACTTC. This translates into CASSLEVVNEQYF. This chain links TRBV5-1 with TRBJ2-7; the D is unclear. The V end lost 0 bases, the J end lost 5 bases, and 9 bases lay between the germline ends. CDR1 and CDR2 from the germline V gene are SGHRS and YFSETQ. The CDR3 extends over 13 amino acids.

CDR3 region: CASSLPLIEGELFF. The CDR3 nucleotides are TGTGCCAGCAGCCTCCCGTTGATCGAGGGGGAGCTGTTTTTT. J is TRBJ2-2 and V is TRBV7-9; D call uncertain. CDR1 and CDR2 from the germline V gene are SEHNR and FQNEAQ (reference sequence). V was clipped by 5 bases and J by 8 bases, with 15 bases between them. The CDR3 runs 14 residues. The whole variable domain, filled in from reference TRBV7-9 and TRBJ2-2, reads DTGVSQNPRHKITKRGQNVTFRCDPISEHNRLYWYRQTLGQGPEFLTYFQNEAQLEKSRLLSDRFSAERPKGSFSTLEIQRTEQGDSAMYLCASSLPLIEGELFFGEGSRLTVL.

This chain uses TRBV7-9 with TRBJ1-1; 8 positions match TRBD1. The germline gives CDR1 SEHNR, CDR2 FQNEAQ (reference sequence). The CDR3 sequence is 17 residues long. Unmatched junction bases numbered 16, after V lost 4 bases and J lost 6 bases. The CDR3 DNA follows: TGTGCCAGCAGCTCCTCAGGGGGCCTGGGTTGGATGGCTGAAGCTTTCTTT. This translates into CASSSSGGLGWMAEAFF.

The chain recombines TRBV30 with TRBJ1-5; D is possibly TRBD1 (6 bases). CDR1 and CDR2 (germline): GTSNPN, SVGIG (reference sequence). This CDR3 is built from 13 residues. Trimming removed 4 bases at V and 3 bases at J, with 10 bases between. CDR3: CAWTQGFNQPQHF. The CDR3 DNA sequence: TGTGCCTGGACCCAGGGGTTCAATCAGCCCCAGCATTTT.

This chain joins TRBV5-6 and TRBJ2-5; possible D gene TRBD1, 6 bases. The V end was cut by 1 base, the J end by 1 base, with 8 bases between. Germline V gene lookup returns CDR1 SGHDT and CDR2 YYEEEE. CDR3 length equals 14 residues. The CDR3 loop reads CASSLTGTQETQYF. The DNA for the CDR3 is TGTGCCAGCAGCTTGACAGGGACCCAAGAGACCCAGTACTTC.

This clone has only a few counts. The V gene is TRBV30, the J gene TRBJ1-2, with D unresolved. The V gene's germline CDR1 is GTSNPN and CDR2 SVGIG (reference sequence). This CDR3 has 12 residues. V lost 0 bases and J lost 6, with 8 bases in between. CDR3 loop: CAWSVLVHGYTF. CDR3 nucleotides: TGTGCCTGGAGTGTACTGGTGCATGGCTACACCTTC.

This clone came up a few times. V is TRBV5-1 and J is TRBJ2-7; TRBD1 matches 7 bases. Germline assignment: CDR1 SGHRS and CDR2 YFSETQ. V lost 3 bases and J lost 3; bases outside the gene matches: 6. This CDR3 contains 14 residues. The CDR3 DNA reads TGCGCCAGCAGCTCGGGGACAGAGAGCTACGAGCAGTACTTC. Amino acid sequence: CASSSGTESYEQYF.

CDR3 residues: CATSRDGLAGLSYNEQFF. The CDR3 nucleotides are TGTGCCACCAGCAGAGATGGGCTAGCGGGCCTCTCCTACAATGAGCAGTTCTTC. The gene calls are TRBV15 and TRBJ2-1; 8 bases align to TRBD2. The V gene's germline CDR1 is LNHNV and CDR2 YYDKDF (reference sequence). V shed 0 bases, J shed 0 bases, and the junction held 7 bases outside the gene matches. The CDR3 extends over 18 amino acids.